The 21 T cell receptor beta chains below were found in one sample sequenced in a study of T cells in Graves' hyperthyroidism and ophthalmopathy. Amplified TCR beta CDR3 regions derived from RNA transcripts. Initially, a first-round RT-PCR of the TCR CDR3 employed the HTBI primer set. TCRdb independently ran MiXCR on the multiplex PCR reads; one entry per CDR3 protein. The table lists around 600,000 distinct CDR3 sequences, less than 20% of them singletons. Sequencing input: blood. The source is a woman in her 30s with Graves' hyperthyroidism.

This clonotype was counted many times. The chain recombines TRBV2 with TRBJ2-7; 8 positions agree with TRBD2. The CDR3 loop spans 12 amino acids. Germline trimming cut 6 bases from V and 6 bases from J; bases unmatched to any gene: 4. The germline gives CDR1 SNHLY, CDR2 FYNNEI. The CDR3 region is CASSGRATEQYF. The CDR3 coding sequence is TGTGCCAGCAGCGGGAGGGCCACCGAGCAGTACTTC.

This clonotype was counted at least ten times. The chain couples TRBV13 to TRBJ1-1; D gene ambiguous. The CDR3 extends over 12 amino acids. V lost 5 bases and J lost 4, with 8 bases in between. The germline gives CDR1 PRHDT, CDR2 FYEKMQ (reference sequence). The DNA for the CDR3 is TGTGCCAGCAGCGCCGAGGCCACTGAAGCTTTCTTT. Translated, it gives CASSAEATEAFF.

V is TRBV20-1 and J is TRBJ2-3; D might be TRBD2 (5 bases). CDR3 size: 14 residues. V was cut by 8 bases and J by 1 base, with 16 bases left in between. The germline gives CDR1 DFQATT, CDR2 SNEGSKA (reference sequence). The CDR3 loop reads CSKYGGSGTDTQYF. DNA for the CDR3: TGCAGTAAATACGGTGGGAGTGGCACAGATACGCAGTATTTT.

This sequence joins TRBV27 and TRBJ2-7, with D possibly matching TRBD1 (6 bases). Per germline, CDR1 MNHEY and CDR2 SMNVEV (reference sequence). V was clipped by 3 bases and J by 7 bases, with 13 bases between them. This CDR3 has 13 amino acids. The CDR3 nucleotides are TGTGCCAGCAGTTTCTCCACAGGGAGAGAGCAGTACTTC. Residues: CASSFSTGREQYF.

This clonotype has more than one count but fewer than ten. This rearrangement joins TRBV25-1 to TRBJ1-5, with TRBD1 matching 8 bases. CDR1 and CDR2 from the germline V gene are MGHDK and SYGVNS. The CDR3 length is 15 residues. The V and J ends lost 4 bases and 2 bases, in that order; junction bases with no gene match: 4. DNA of the CDR3: TGTGCCAGCAGTGGATCGACAGGGGGCAATCAGCCCCAGCATTTT. Amino acids: CASSGSTGGNQPQHF. Using reference TRBV25-1 and TRBJ1-5 for the parts outside the CDR3, the full variable domain is EADIYQTPRYLVIGTGKKITLECSQTMGHDKMYWYQQDPGMELHLIHYSYGVNSTEKGDLSSESTVSRIRTEHFPLTLESARPSHTSQYLCASSGSTGGNQPQHFGDGTRLSIL.

Many counts were recorded for this clonotype. The chain couples TRBV10-3 to TRBJ1-1; maybe TRBD1 (6 bases). Germline V gene lookup returns CDR1 ENHRY and CDR2 SYGVKD. V was shortened by 6 bases and J by 4 bases, with 12 bases between the two germline ends. The CDR3 sequence is 13 residues long. The CDR3 sequence: CAIRVQGSTEAFF. The CDR3 DNA is TGTGCCATCAGAGTACAGGGATCCACTGAAGCTTTCTTT.

At least ten counts were recorded for this clonotype. The chain employs TRBV30 and TRBJ2-3; D tentatively fits TRBD1 or TRBD2 (5 bases each). The germline V gene encodes CDR1 GTSNPN and CDR2 SVGIG (reference sequence). There are 17 residues in the CDR3. V gave up 3 bases and J gave up 0 bases, with 19 bases separating them. Here the CDR3 reads CAWSVRRDLVSTDTQYF. The CDR3 DNA is TGTGCCTGGAGCGTGCGACGGGACCTAGTGAGCACAGATACGCAGTATTTT.

The chain employs TRBV10-3 and TRBJ2-7; TRBD1 agrees at 7 bases. The J segment lost 2 bases and the V segment lost 5 bases, leaving 6 bases of the junction unmatched. CDR3 size: 14 residues. Germline CDR1 reads ENHRY; CDR2 reads SYGVKD. This chain's CDR3 is CAISTPGQTYEQYF. CDR3 nucleotides: TGTGCCATCAGTACCCCGGGACAGACCTACGAGCAGTACTTC.

This clonotype occurred a few times. V usage is TRBV19 and J usage is TRBJ2-1; perhaps TRBD2 as D (6 bases). Germline assignment: CDR1 LNHDA and CDR2 SQIVND (reference sequence). Trimming removed 3 bases from V and 7 bases from J, with 19 bases in between. This CDR3 has 16 residues. The CDR3 loop is CASSIRVGGSLNEQFF. The CDR3 DNA is TGTGCCAGTAGTATTAGGGTAGGAGGGAGCCTAAATGAGCAGTTCTTC.

This clonotype came up a few times. The rearrangement uses TRBV20-1 and TRBJ1-1, with D hard to call. The CDR3 is made up of 14 amino acids. Between the trimmed V and J ends, which lost 3 bases and 1 base, there was a span of 12 bases. Germline loops: CDR1 DFQATT, CDR2 SNEGSKA (reference sequence). CDR3 bases: TGCAGTGCTAGCGTCGGGGTCAGGAACACTGAAGCTTTCTTT. Its translation: CSASVGVRNTEAFF.

The chain recombines TRBV9 with TRBJ2-1; D unresolved. Trimming shortened V by 0 bases and J by 8 bases, and 9 bases separated the two germline ends. The V gene's germline CDR1 is SGDLS and CDR2 YYNGEE. This CDR3 has 13 amino acids. CDR3 in amino acids: CASSVAGQYEQFF. CDR3 DNA: TGTGCCAGCAGCGTAGCTGGGCAATATGAGCAGTTCTTC. Full variable domain (outside the CDR3, taken from reference TRBV9 and TRBJ2-1): DSGVTQTPKHLITATGQRVTLRCSPRSGDLSVYWYQQSLDQGLQFLIQYYNGEERAKGNILERFSAQQFPDLHSELNLSSLELGDSALYFCASSVAGQYEQFFGPGTRLTVL.

In its sample, this clonotype was seen many times. The rearrangement uses TRBV11-2 and TRBJ2-3; 11 bases agree with TRBD2. V dropped 3 bases and J dropped 6; count of bases not matched to a gene: 8. The CDR3 consists of 16 residues. Looked up from germline, CDR1 is SGHAT and CDR2 is FQNNGV. Here the CDR3 DNA reads TGTGCCAGCAGCTTTAGCGGGAGGGCCCTCTACGATACGCAGTATTTT. Amino acid sequence: CASSFSGRALYDTQYF.

In this sample, this clonotype turned up a few times. The V call is TRBV20-1, the J call TRBJ2-6; tentatively, D is TRBD2 (6 bases). Germline V gives CDR1 DFQATT, CDR2 SNEGSKA (reference sequence). CDR3 length: 16 residues. The V gene lost 4 bases and the J gene lost 1 base, with 14 bases spanning the gap. The CDR3 sequence is CSAKGGQLSGANVLTF. In DNA, the CDR3 is TGCAGTGCTAAGGGAGGACAACTTTCTGGGGCCAACGTCCTGACTTTC.

A few counts support this clonotype. This rearrangement joins TRBV4-1 to TRBJ1-2; no definite D call. The CDR3 has 16 amino acids. Germline-derived CDR1 and CDR2 are MGHRA and YSYEKL. Trimming removed 0 bases at V and 3 bases at J, with 14 bases between. The CDR3 DNA reads as TGCGCCAGCAGCCAAGATTTGGTCATCCCCTACTATGGCTACACCTTC. Protein: CASSQDLVIPYYGYTF.

The chain carries TRBV18 and TRBJ1-1; no reliable D call. V was shortened by 3 bases and J by 4 bases, with 15 bases between the two germline ends. The CDR3 is 15 amino acids. Germline loops: CDR1 KGHSH, CDR2 LQKENI. CDR3 protein: CASSPVDPEGTEAFF. The CDR3 coding sequence is TGTGCCAGCTCACCTGTCGACCCTGAGGGCACTGAAGCTTTCTTT.

This clonotype was picked up many times. In nucleotides, the CDR3 is TGTGCCAGCAGTGAAGTCGATAGGGACGGGACCTACGAGCAGTACTTC. It specifies CASSEVDRDGTYEQYF. The gene calls are TRBV2 and TRBJ2-7; possibly TRBD1 or TRBD2 for D (5 bases each). The CDR3 contains 16 residues. V dropped 1 base and J dropped 2 bases, with 15 bases sitting between them. Germline V gene data show CDR1 as SNHLY and CDR2 as FYNNEI.

The gene calls are TRBV18 and TRBJ2-2; D gene ambiguous. V shed 2 bases and J shed 7 bases, with 8 bases lying between them. Germline lookup yields CDR1 KGHSH and CDR2 LQKENI. This CDR3 has 13 amino acids. The CDR3 nucleotides read TGTGCCAGCTCACCAGGGGATCTCGGGGAGCTGTTTTTT. Its translation is CASSPGDLGELFF.

This clonotype has at least ten counts. V gene TRBV27 combines with J gene TRBJ1-5; D may be TRBD1 (5 bases). V lost 2 bases to trimming and J lost 4 bases, with 12 bases between them. Germline V lookup: CDR1 MNHEY, CDR2 SMNVEV (reference sequence). This CDR3 contains 15 residues. The CDR3 bases are TGTGCCAGCAGTTTACAGTCAGGGCTAAATCAGCCCCAGCATTTT. Amino acids: CASSLQSGLNQPQHF.

This clonotype has more than one count but fewer than ten. The chain links TRBV29-1 to TRBJ2-3; 12 bases match TRBD2. V trimming: 0 bases; J trimming: 2 bases; junction bases outside the gene matches: 6. Germline-derived CDR1 and CDR2 are SQVTM and ANQGSEA. The CDR3 loop spans 17 amino acids. CDR3 sequence: CSVEDPASGRATDTQYF. DNA for the CDR3: TGCAGCGTTGAAGATCCCGCTAGCGGGAGGGCCACAGATACGCAGTATTTT.

Ten or more counts support this clonotype. The V call is TRBV30, the J call TRBJ2-7; D ambiguous. The V and J ends lost 5 bases and 4 bases respectively, with 9 bases between them. The germline CDR1 and CDR2 sequences are GTSNPN and SVGIG (reference sequence). This CDR3 is built from 11 residues. The CDR3 DNA follows: TGTGCCTGGGCCGGCAGATACGAGCAGTACTTC. Its protein product is CAWAGRYEQYF.

This clonotype was seen many times. The V gene is TRBV7-2, the J gene TRBJ2-3; no reliable D call. V lost 0 bases to trimming and J lost 6 bases, with 4 bases between them. This CDR3 is built from 12 residues. The germline V gene encodes CDR1 SGHTA and CDR2 FQGNSA. As DNA, the CDR3 is TGTGCCAGCAGCTTAGCCCTGGATACGCAGTATTTT. It translates to CASSLALDTQYF.